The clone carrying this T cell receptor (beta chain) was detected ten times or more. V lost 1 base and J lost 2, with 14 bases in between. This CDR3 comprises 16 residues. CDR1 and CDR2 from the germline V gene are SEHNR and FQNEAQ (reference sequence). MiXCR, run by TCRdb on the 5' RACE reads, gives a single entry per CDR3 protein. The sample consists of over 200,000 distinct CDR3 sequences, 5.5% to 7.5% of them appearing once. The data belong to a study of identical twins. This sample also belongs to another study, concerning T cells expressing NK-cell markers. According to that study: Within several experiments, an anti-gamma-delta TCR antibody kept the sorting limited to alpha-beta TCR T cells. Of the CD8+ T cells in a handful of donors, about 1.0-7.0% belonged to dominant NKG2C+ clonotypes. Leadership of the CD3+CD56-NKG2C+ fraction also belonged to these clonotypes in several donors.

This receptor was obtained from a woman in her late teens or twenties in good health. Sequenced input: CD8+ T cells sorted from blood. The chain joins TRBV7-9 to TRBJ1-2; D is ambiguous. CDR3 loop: CASSLGPTGPNYGYTF. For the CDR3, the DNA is TGTGCCAGCAGCTTAGGCCCCACCGGGCCCAACTATGGCTACACCTTC.